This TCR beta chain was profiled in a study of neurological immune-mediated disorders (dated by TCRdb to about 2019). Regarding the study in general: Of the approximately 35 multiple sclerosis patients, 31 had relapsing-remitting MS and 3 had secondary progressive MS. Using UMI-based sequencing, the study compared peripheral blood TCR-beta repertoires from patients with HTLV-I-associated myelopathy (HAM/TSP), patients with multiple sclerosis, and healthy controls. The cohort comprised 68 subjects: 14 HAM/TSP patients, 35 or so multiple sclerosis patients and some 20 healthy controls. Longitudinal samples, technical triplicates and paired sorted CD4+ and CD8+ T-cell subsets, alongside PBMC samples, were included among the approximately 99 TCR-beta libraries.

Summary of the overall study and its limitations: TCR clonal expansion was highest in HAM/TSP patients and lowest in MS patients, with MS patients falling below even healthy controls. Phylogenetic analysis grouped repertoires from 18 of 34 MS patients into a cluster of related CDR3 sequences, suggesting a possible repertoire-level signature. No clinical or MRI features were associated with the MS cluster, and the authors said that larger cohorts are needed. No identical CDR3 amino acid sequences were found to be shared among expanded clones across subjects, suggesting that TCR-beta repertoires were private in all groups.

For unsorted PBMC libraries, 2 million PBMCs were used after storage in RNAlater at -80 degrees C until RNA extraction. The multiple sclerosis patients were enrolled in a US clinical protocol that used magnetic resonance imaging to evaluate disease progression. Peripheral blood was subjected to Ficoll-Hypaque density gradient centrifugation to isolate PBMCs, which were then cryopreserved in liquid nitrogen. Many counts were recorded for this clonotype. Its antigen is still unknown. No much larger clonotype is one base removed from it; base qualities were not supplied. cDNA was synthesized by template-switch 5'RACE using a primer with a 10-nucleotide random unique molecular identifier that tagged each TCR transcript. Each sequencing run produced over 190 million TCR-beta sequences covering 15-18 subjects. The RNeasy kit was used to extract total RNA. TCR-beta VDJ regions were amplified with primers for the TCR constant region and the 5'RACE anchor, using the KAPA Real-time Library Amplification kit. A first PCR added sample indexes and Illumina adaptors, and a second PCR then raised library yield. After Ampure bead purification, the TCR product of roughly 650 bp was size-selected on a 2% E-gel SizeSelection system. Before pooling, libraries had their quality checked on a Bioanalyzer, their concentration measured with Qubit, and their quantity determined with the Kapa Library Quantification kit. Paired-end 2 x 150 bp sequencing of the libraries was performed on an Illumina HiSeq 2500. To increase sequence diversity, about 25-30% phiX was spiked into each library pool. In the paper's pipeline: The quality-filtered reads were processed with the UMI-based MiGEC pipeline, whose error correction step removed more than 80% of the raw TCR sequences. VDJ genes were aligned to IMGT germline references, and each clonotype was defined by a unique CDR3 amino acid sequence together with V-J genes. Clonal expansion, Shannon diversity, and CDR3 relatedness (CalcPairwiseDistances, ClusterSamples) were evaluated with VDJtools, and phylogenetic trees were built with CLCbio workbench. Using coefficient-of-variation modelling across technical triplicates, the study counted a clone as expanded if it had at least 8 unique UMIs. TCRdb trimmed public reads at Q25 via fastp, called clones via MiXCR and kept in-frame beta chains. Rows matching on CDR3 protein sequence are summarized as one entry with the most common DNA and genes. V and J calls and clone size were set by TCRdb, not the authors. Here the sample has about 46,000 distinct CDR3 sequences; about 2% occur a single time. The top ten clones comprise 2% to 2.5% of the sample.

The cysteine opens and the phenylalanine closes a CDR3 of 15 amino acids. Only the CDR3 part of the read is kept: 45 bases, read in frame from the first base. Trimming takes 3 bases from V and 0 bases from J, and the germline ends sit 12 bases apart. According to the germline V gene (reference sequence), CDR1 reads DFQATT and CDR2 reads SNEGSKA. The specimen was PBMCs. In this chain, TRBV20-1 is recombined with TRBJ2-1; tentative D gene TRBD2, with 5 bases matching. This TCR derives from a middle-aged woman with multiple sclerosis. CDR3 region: CSARRAFSSYNEQFF. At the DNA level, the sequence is TGCAGTGCTAGGAGGGCCTTCAGCTCCTACAATGAGCAGTTCTTC.